Listed below are T cell receptor beta chains from one sample, sequenced in a study of T cell clonotyping in hematopoietic cell transplantation. Assay: immunoSEQ multiplex PCR; the TCRdb copy retains only in-frame clones and omits some. The data show hundreds of clones, around 50% seen once. Sequences were derived from peripheral blood mononuclear cells, sampled 30 days after allogeneic stem cell transplant. The source of these receptors is a male patient aged 60-69 years who had an allogeneic stem cell transplant, so the T cells may come from the graft donor. Some clones in this sample may be carry-over from other donors' samples. CDR3s include the opening cysteine and the closing phenylalanine or tryptophan. A D gene is named only where the DNA matches it firmly. Some rows mark clone size as missing; the rest say once, few, many or name a class of expanded clone.

V gene: TRBV6-5
D gene: .
J gene: TRBJ2-5
clone size: few
CDR3 DNA: TGTGCCAGCGCCCGTATTGGGGGGCCGGAGACCCAGTACTTC
CDR3 protein: CASARIGGPETQYF

V gene: TRBV29-1
D gene: TRBD1
J gene: TRBJ2-7
clone size: .
CDR3 DNA: TGCAGCGGGGGCGGGACAGGGGCATACGAGCAGTACTTC
CDR3 protein: CSGGGTGAYEQYF

V gene: TRBV19
D gene: .
J gene: TRBJ1-5
clone size: .
CDR3 DNA: TGTGCCAGTTCCACCTCTGTGGTGAATCAGCCCCAGCATTTT
CDR3 protein: CASSTSVVNQPQHF

V gene: TRBV30
D gene: .
J gene: TRBJ1-1
clone size: .
CDR3 DNA: TGTGCCTGGAGTGTGGGCCTGGGGACTGAAGCTTTCTTT
CDR3 protein: CAWSVGLGTEAFF

V gene: TRBV6-5
D gene: .
J gene: TRBJ2-7
clone size: .
CDR3 DNA: TGTGCCAGCAGAACTTCAGACGAGCAGTACTTC
CDR3 protein: CASRTSDEQYF

V gene: TRBV7-2
D gene: .
J gene: TRBJ1-1
clone size: .
CDR3 DNA: TGTGCCAGCAGCTTAGCCGCAAGGAGGAACACTGAAGCTTTCTTT
CDR3 protein: CASSLAARRNTEAFF

V gene: TRBV5-6
D gene: .
J gene: TRBJ1-4
clone size: .
CDR3 DNA: TGTGCCAGCAGCCAATGGGATCGGGGGCTGGATGAAAAACTGTTTTTT
CDR3 protein: CASSQWDRGLDEKLFF

V gene: TRBV18
D gene: .
J gene: TRBJ1-3
clone size: .
CDR3 DNA: TGTGCCAGCTCGCTCATCCGGGACCCCACTGGAAACACCATATATTTT
CDR3 protein: CASSLIRDPTGNTIYF

V gene: TRBV5-6
D gene: .
J gene: TRBJ1-2
clone size: few
CDR3 DNA: TGTGCCAGCAGCTTGTATGGGGCTCAATTGGGCTATGGCTACACCTTC
CDR3 protein: CASSLYGAQLGYGYTF

V gene: TRBV7-9
D gene: .
J gene: TRBJ2-2
clone size: large
CDR3 DNA: TGTGCCAGCAGCCCCTCTAACACCGGGGAGCTGTTTTTT
CDR3 protein: CASSPSNTGELFF

V gene: TRBV30
D gene: .
J gene: TRBJ2-3
clone size: .
CDR3 DNA: TGTGCCTGGAGTGTACGTCTATTCCTTCGAGATACGCAGTATTTT
CDR3 protein: CAWSVRLFLRDTQYF

V gene: TRBV2
D gene: .
J gene: TRBJ1-5
clone size: large
CDR3 DNA: TGTGCCAGCAGCGTCAGGTTCAATCAGCCCCAGCATTTT
CDR3 protein: CASSVRFNQPQHF

V gene: TRBV6-1
D gene: .
J gene: TRBJ1-3
clone size: .
CDR3 DNA: TGTGCCAGCAGTGAAGATCGGACCTCTGGAAACACCATATATTTT
CDR3 protein: CASSEDRTSGNTIYF

V gene: TRBV5-1
D gene: .
J gene: TRBJ1-1
clone size: large
CDR3 DNA: TGCGCCAGCAGACAGGTGCTGAACACTGAAGCTTTCTTT
CDR3 protein: CASRQVLNTEAFF

V gene: TRBV27
D gene: .
J gene: TRBJ1-1
clone size: .
CDR3 DNA: TGTGCCACCACCCCCGGGGGGAGGAACACTGAAGCTTTCTTT
CDR3 protein: CATTPGGRNTEAFF

V gene: TRBV9
D gene: .
J gene: TRBJ2-7
clone size: .
CDR3 DNA: TGTGCCAGCAGCGTAGGTGGCACGGGCTCCTACGAGCAGTACTTC
CDR3 protein: CASSVGGTGSYEQYF

V gene: TRBV6-1
D gene: .
J gene: TRBJ1-2
clone size: once
CDR3 DNA: TGTGCCAGCAGTGAAGCTTCCAATAACTATGGCTACACCTTC
CDR3 protein: CASSEASNNYGYTF

V gene: TRBV28
D gene: .
J gene: TRBJ2-7
clone size: .
CDR3 DNA: TGTGCCAGCAGTGTCGACAGAAACCCTTACGAGCAGTACTTC
CDR3 protein: CASSVDRNPYEQYF

V gene: TRBV5-8
D gene: .
J gene: TRBJ2-2
clone size: .
CDR3 DNA: TGTGCCAGCAGCTCTGTGGACCGAGAGACCACCGGGGAGCTGTTTTTT
CDR3 protein: CASSSVDRETTGELFF

V gene: TRBV6-1
D gene: .
J gene: TRBJ2-3
clone size: .
CDR3 DNA: TGTGCCTCCGAAGGGGGGGCGGCAGATACGCAGTATTTT
CDR3 protein: CASEGGAADTQYF

V gene: TRBV11-2
D gene: .
J gene: TRBJ1-6
clone size: .
CDR3 DNA: TGTGCCAGCAGCAGTTGGTCGGGCCACTCCTATAATTCACCCCTCCACTTT
CDR3 protein: CASSSWSGHSYNSPLHF

V gene: TRBV4-3
D gene: TRBD1
J gene: TRBJ1-2
clone size: .
CDR3 DNA: TGCGCCAGCAGCCACGACAGGACAGGGGGCGATGGCTACACCTTC
CDR3 protein: CASSHDRTGGDGYTF

V gene: TRBV6-1
D gene: TRBD1
J gene: TRBJ2-7
clone size: .
CDR3 DNA: TGTGCCAGCGGGGTAAGAGGGACAGGGAACGAGCAGTACTTC
CDR3 protein: CASGVRGTGNEQYF

V gene: TRBV6-9
D gene: .
J gene: TRBJ1-1
clone size: .
CDR3 DNA: TGTGCCAGCAGTTACGGAGGGTCGAACACTGAAGCTTTCTTT
CDR3 protein: CASSYGGSNTEAFF

V gene: TRBV10-2
D gene: .
J gene: TRBJ1-5
clone size: .
CDR3 DNA: TGCGCCAGCAGTGGGCAGGGGCGCAATCAGCCCCAGCATTTT
CDR3 protein: CASSGQGRNQPQHF

V gene: TRBV19
D gene: TRBD1
J gene: TRBJ2-1
clone size: .
CDR3 DNA: TGTGCCAGTAGTACCGACAGGGGAGCCTACAATGAGCAGTTCTTC
CDR3 protein: CASSTDRGAYNEQFF

V gene: TRBV9
D gene: .
J gene: TRBJ2-7
clone size: .
CDR3 DNA: TGTGCCAGCAGCCCCCTCCCCGGGATCCCCTACGAGCAGTACTTC
CDR3 protein: CASSPLPGIPYEQYF

V gene: TRBV25-1
D gene: .
J gene: TRBJ1-5
clone size: .
CDR3 DNA: TGTGCCAGCAGTGTTGACGGGAATCAGCCCCAGCATTTT
CDR3 protein: CASSVDGNQPQHF

V gene: TRBV5-6
D gene: .
J gene: TRBJ2-3
clone size: large
CDR3 DNA: TGTGCCAGCAGCATACTAATAGCAGATACGCAGTATTTT
CDR3 protein: CASSILIADTQYF

V gene: TRBV6-1
D gene: .
J gene: TRBJ2-7
clone size: large
CDR3 DNA: TGTGCCACCGTGGACTTCGAGCAGTACTTC
CDR3 protein: CATVDFEQYF

V gene: TRBV29-1
D gene: TRBD2
J gene: TRBJ2-5
clone size: .
CDR3 DNA: TGCAGCGTTTCCAGCGGGGGGGCTTCTCAGTACTTC
CDR3 protein: CSVSSGGASQYF

V gene: TRBV6-6
D gene: .
J gene: TRBJ1-6
clone size: .
CDR3 DNA: TGTGCCAGCAGCCCGCGAGGGATAGTTTCACCCCTCCACTTT
CDR3 protein: CASSPRGIVSPLHF

V gene: TRBV9
D gene: .
J gene: TRBJ1-3
clone size: .
CDR3 DNA: TGTGCCAGCAGCGTAGAGGATGTTGGGGTCGGCTCTGGAAACACCATATATTTT
CDR3 protein: CASSVEDVGVGSGNTIYF

V gene: TRBV5-6
D gene: .
J gene: TRBJ2-5
clone size: .
CDR3 DNA: TGTGCCAGCAGCTTTACAGGGACCAAGGAGTACTTC
CDR3 protein: CASSFTGTKEYF

V gene: TRBV15
D gene: .
J gene: TRBJ1-4
clone size: .
CDR3 DNA: TGTGCCACCAGCAGAGAAAGGGTACCAACTAATGAAAAACTGTTTTTT
CDR3 protein: CATSRERVPTNEKLFF

V gene: TRBV19
D gene: .
J gene: TRBJ1-5
clone size: .
CDR3 DNA: TGTGCCAGTAGTAAAGTGGACACAAATCAGCCCCAGCATTTT
CDR3 protein: CASSKVDTNQPQHF

V gene: TRBV5-8
D gene: TRBD2
J gene: TRBJ2-7
clone size: .
CDR3 DNA: TGTGCCAGCAGCTTAGAGATAGCGGGGGGGCCCGCCTACGAGCAGTACTTC
CDR3 protein: CASSLEIAGGPAYEQYF

V gene: TRBV29-1
D gene: TRBD1
J gene: TRBJ1-1
clone size: few
CDR3 DNA: TGCAGCGCCCCCGGGACAGTGAACACTGAAGCTTTCTTT
CDR3 protein: CSAPGTVNTEAFF

V gene: TRBV9
D gene: TRBD2
J gene: TRBJ2-7
clone size: .
CDR3 DNA: TGTGCCAGCAGCGCCGAGACTAGCGACGAGCAGTACTTC
CDR3 protein: CASSAETSDEQYF

V gene: TRBV7-9
D gene: .
J gene: TRBJ2-5
clone size: large
CDR3 DNA: TGTGCCAGCAGCAGCTCAGGGGAAGAGACCCAGTACTTC
CDR3 protein: CASSSSGEETQYF

V gene: TRBV6-6
D gene: TRBD1
J gene: TRBJ2-7
clone size: .
CDR3 DNA: TGTGCCAGCAGCTGGGGACAGCTCCACCAGTACTTC
CDR3 protein: CASSWGQLHQYF

V gene: TRBV7-9
D gene: TRBD2
J gene: TRBJ2-5
clone size: once
CDR3 DNA: TGTGCCAGCAGCCGAAGCGGGACCACCGAGACCCAGTACTTC
CDR3 protein: CASSRSGTTETQYF

V gene: TRBV30
D gene: .
J gene: TRBJ2-7
clone size: .
CDR3 DNA: TGTGCCTGGAGTTCACAGGTCTACGAGCAGTACTTC
CDR3 protein: CAWSSQVYEQYF

V gene: TRBV21-1
D gene: .
J gene: TRBJ1-1
clone size: .
CDR3 DNA: TGTGCCAGCAGCAAAGGGATGGGGGACGCCCAGGAAGCTTTCTTT
CDR3 protein: CASSKGMGDAQEAFF

V gene: TRBV7-8
D gene: .
J gene: TRBJ1-5
clone size: .
CDR3 DNA: TGTGCCAGCAGCTTTCCGGGAGGCGGTCAGCCCCAGCATTTT
CDR3 protein: CASSFPGGGQPQHF

V gene: TRBV5-6
D gene: .
J gene: TRBJ1-5
clone size: .
CDR3 DNA: TGTGCCAGCAGCTTTTCAGGGAGGGGAGATCAGCCCCAGCATTTT
CDR3 protein: CASSFSGRGDQPQHF

V gene: TRBV2
D gene: .
J gene: TRBJ2-7
clone size: .
CDR3 DNA: TGTGCCAGCAAGGAGACGGCGACCTACGAGCAGTACTTC
CDR3 protein: CASKETATYEQYF

V gene: TRBV5-6
D gene: .
J gene: TRBJ1-1
clone size: .
CDR3 DNA: TGTGCCAGCAGCTTGGTCGGCCGGCAGGAAGCTTTCTTT
CDR3 protein: CASSLVGRQEAFF

V gene: TRBV6-5
D gene: TRBD1
J gene: TRBJ2-1
clone size: .
CDR3 DNA: TGTGCCAGCAGACGAGACAGGGGGTATAACAATGAGCAGTTCTTC
CDR3 protein: CASRRDRGYNNEQFF

V gene: TRBV10-3
D gene: .
J gene: TRBJ1-2
clone size: .
CDR3 DNA: TGTGCCATCAGGGAAACGTATGGCTACACCTTC
CDR3 protein: CAIRETYGYTF

V gene: TRBV29-1
D gene: TRBD2
J gene: TRBJ2-1
clone size: few
CDR3 DNA: TGCAGCGTTGAAGGACGATCGGGGGGGCCTTACAATGAGCAGTTCTTC
CDR3 protein: CSVEGRSGGPYNEQFF

V gene: TRBV6-1
D gene: .
J gene: TRBJ2-3
clone size: once
CDR3 DNA: TGTGCCAGGAGGGGCTTTGCAGATACGCAGTATTTT
CDR3 protein: CARRGFADTQYF

V gene: TRBV7-9
D gene: .
J gene: TRBJ2-2
clone size: .
CDR3 DNA: TGTGCCAGCAGCTTACCCACCATTGGGACCGGGGAGCTGTTTTTT
CDR3 protein: CASSLPTIGTGELFF

V gene: TRBV4-1
D gene: .
J gene: TRBJ2-7
clone size: hyperexpanded
CDR3 DNA: TGCGCCAGCAGCCAAGACGCCGGCGCTACCCGCTACGAGCAGTACTTC
CDR3 protein: CASSQDAGATRYEQYF